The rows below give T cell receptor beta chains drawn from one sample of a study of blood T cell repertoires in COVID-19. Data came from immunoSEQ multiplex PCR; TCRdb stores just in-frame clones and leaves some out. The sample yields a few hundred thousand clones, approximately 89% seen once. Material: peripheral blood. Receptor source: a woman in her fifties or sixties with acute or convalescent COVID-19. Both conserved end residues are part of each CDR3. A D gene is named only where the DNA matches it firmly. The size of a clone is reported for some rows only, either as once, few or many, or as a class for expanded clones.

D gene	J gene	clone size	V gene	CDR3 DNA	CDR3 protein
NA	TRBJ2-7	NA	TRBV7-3	TGTGCCAGCAGCCCGGGGTGGGCTGGGTACGAGCAGTACTTC	CASSPGWAGYEQYF
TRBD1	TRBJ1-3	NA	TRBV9	TGTGCCAGCAGCACAGGGGCGGCGGGAAACACCATATATTTT	CASSTGAAGNTIYF
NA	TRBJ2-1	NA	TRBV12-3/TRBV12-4	TGTGCCAGCGGTACTTACAATGAGCAGTTCTTC	CASGTYNEQFF
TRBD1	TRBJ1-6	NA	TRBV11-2	TGTGCCAGCAGCGGGAACAGGGGAAATTCACCCCTCCACTTT	CASSGNRGNSPLHF
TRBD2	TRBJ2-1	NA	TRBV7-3	TGTGCCAGCAGCTTAACGGGGACTAGCGGGATCGCCAATGAGCAGTTCTTC	CASSLTGTSGIANEQFF
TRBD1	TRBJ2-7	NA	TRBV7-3	TGTGCCAGCAGCTCTATAGGGACAGGGGGCTCCGAGGACTACGAGCAGTACTTC	CASSSIGTGGSEDYEQYF
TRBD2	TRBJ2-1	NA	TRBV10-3	TGTGCCGTAGAAGGACTAGCGACTGAGCAGTTCTTC	CAVEGLATEQFF
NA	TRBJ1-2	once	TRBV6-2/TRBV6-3	TGTGCCAGCAGCTTTTTGAGCGAGGCTAACTATGGCTACACCTTC	CASSFLSEANYGYTF
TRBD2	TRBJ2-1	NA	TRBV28	TGTGCCAGCAGTGAGGTGAGCGGGGGGGCCTACAATGAGCAGTTCTTC	CASSEVSGGAYNEQFF
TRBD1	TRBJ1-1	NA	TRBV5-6	TGTGCCAGCAGCACTAGACAGGGCAGGACTCCTGAAGCTTTCTTT	CASSTRQGRTPEAFF
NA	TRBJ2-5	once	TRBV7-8	TGTGCCAGCACCTTAGCCGGGGACCAAGAGACCCAGTACTTC	CASTLAGDQETQYF
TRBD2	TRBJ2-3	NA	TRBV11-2	TGTGCCAGCAGCTCCCCGGGCGTGGGTCTAGCGGGCACAGATACGCAGTATTTT	CASSSPGVGLAGTDTQYF
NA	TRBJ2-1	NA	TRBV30	TGTGCCTCGGCGTACGTGGGAGGTGAGCAGTTCTTC	CASAYVGGEQFF
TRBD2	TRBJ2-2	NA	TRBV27	TGTGCCAGCAGCCGACTAGCGGGAGTGGTCGGGGAGCTGTTTTTT	CASSRLAGVVGELFF
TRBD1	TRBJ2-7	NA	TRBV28	TGTGCCAGCACCCTTTCTGGGACAGGGTTTTACGAGCAGTACTTC	CASTLSGTGFYEQYF
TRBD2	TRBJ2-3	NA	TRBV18	TGTGCCAGCTCAGCTAGATGGCGGGGGATAGATACGCAGTATTTT	CASSARWRGIDTQYF
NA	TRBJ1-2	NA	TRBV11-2	TGTGCCAGCAGCTTAGGCCCAGGGAACTATGGCTACACCTTC	CASSLGPGNYGYTF
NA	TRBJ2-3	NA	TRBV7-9	TGTGCCAGCAGCCGGGGATCCACATATACGCAGTATTTT	CASSRGSTYTQYF
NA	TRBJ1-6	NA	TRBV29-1	TGCAGCGTTCGATCCGGAGCGAGCGATAATTCACCCCTCCACTTT	CSVRSGASDNSPLHF
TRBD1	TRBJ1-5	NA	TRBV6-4	TGTGCCAGCTCAGAGACAGGGTCCAGCAATCAGCCCCAGCATTTT	CASSETGSSNQPQHF
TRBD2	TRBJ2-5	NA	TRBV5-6	TGTGCCAGCAGCTCGGGGACTAGCGAAGAGACCCAGTACTTC	CASSSGTSEETQYF
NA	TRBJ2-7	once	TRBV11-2	TGTGCCAGCAGCGTGAAACCCGCCAAATCCTCGGCGGGATACTACGAGCAGTACTTC	CASSVKPAKSSAGYYEQYF
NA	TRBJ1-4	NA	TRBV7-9	TGTGCCAGCAGCCGGGCCGAGGGAAGGGAAAAACTGTTTTTT	CASSRAEGREKLFF
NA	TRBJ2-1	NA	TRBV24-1	TGTGCCACCAGTGACCGGGGTCGACCAGACAATGAGCAGTTCTTC	CATSDRGRPDNEQFF
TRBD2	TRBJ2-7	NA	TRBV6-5	TGTGCCAGCAGTTACCGGGAGGGGTACGAGCAGTACTTC	CASSYREGYEQYF
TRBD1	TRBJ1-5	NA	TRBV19	TGTGCCAGTAGGAGACAGGGTCGGAGCAATCAGCCCCAGCATTTT	CASRRQGRSNQPQHF
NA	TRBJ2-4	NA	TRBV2	TGTGCCAGCAGTTTTCAGACAGGAGTAGCCAAAAACATTCAGTACTTC	CASSFQTGVAKNIQYF
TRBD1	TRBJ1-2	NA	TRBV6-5	TGTGCCAGCAGTAGGGACAGGTCCTATGGCTACACCTTC	CASSRDRSYGYTF
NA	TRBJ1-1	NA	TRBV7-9	TGTGCCAGCAGCTTGTCTGCGGCTCACACTGAAGCTTTCTTT	CASSLSAAHTEAFF
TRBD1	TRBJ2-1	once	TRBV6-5	TGTGCCAGCAGTTACGGACAGGGGGACAATGAGCAGTTCTTC	CASSYGQGDNEQFF
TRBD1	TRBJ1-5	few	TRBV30	TGTGCCTGGAGTCCAGGGGCGCAGGGGGCTAATCAGCCCCAGCATTTT	CAWSPGAQGANQPQHF
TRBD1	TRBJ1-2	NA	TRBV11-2	TGTGCCAGCAGCTTCCGGGACAGGGATTATGGCTACACCTTC	CASSFRDRDYGYTF
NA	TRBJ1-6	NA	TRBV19	TGTGCCAGTACCTCGAGGGGGACGGATCGTAATTCACCCCTCCACTTT	CASTSRGTDRNSPLHF
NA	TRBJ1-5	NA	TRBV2	TGTGCCAGCAGTGTTCGGGACACCTCCTACAATCAGCCCCAGCATTTT	CASSVRDTSYNQPQHF
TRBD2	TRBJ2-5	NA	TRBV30	TGTGCCTGGAGTGTACTCGAACTAGCGGGGACCCAGTACTTC	CAWSVLELAGTQYF
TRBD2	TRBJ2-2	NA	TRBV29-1	TGCAGCGCCAAGCCAGTAGCGGGAGTGAACACCGGGGAGCTGTTTTTT	CSAKPVAGVNTGELFF
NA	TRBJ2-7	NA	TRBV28	TGTGCCAGCAGTTGGGGCAGCGAGCAGTACTTC	CASSWGSEQYF
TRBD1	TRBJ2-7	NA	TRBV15	TGTGCCACCAGCAAGCTCCCGGGACAGGGTTTTTTAGGGCGGAACTACGAGCAGTACTTC	CATSKLPGQGFLGRNYEQYF
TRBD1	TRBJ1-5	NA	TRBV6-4	TGTGCCAGCAGTGACAAGACAGGGTGCAATCAGCCCCAGCATTTT	CASSDKTGCNQPQHF
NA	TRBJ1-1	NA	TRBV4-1	TGCGCCAGCAGCCAAGATCGAGTCTTTCCCACTGAAGCTTTCTTT	CASSQDRVFPTEAFF
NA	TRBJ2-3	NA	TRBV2	TGTGCCAGCAGTGAGTCGGGAGTGGGAGATACGCAGTATTTT	CASSESGVGDTQYF
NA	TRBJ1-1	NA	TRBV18	TGTGCCAGCTCACCGGGGGCAGGAGAGAACACTGAAGCTTTCTTT	CASSPGAGENTEAFF
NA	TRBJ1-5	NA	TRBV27	TGTGCCAGCAGTACGAGTGGCATCCGAGAGGGCCAGCCCCAGCATTTT	CASSTSGIREGQPQHF
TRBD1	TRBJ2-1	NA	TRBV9	TGTGCCAGCAGCGTCCGACTGGGACAGTTCTACAATGAGCAGTTCTTC	CASSVRLGQFYNEQFF
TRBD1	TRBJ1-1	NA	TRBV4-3	TGCGCCAGCAGCCAAGTAGGACAGGGGGCAGGTGAAGCTTTCTTT	CASSQVGQGAGEAFF
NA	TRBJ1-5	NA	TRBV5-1	TGCGCCAGCAGCGAGGACAGCTATAGCAATCAGCCCCAGCATTTT	CASSEDSYSNQPQHF
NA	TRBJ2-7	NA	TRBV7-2	TGTGCCAGCAGCTTAGATGGGGGCGGGCTCTACGAGCAGTACTTC	CASSLDGGGLYEQYF
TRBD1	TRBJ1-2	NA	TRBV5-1	TGCGCCAGCAGCTTAAGGTCCTCGAGTCCCGGGACAGATGGCTACACCTTC	CASSLRSSSPGTDGYTF
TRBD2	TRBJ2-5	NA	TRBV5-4	TGTGCCAGCAGCTTGGCCGGGCTAGCGGGGGGTTCGGAAGAGACCCAGTACTTC	CASSLAGLAGGSEETQYF
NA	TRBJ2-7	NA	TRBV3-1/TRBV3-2	TGTGCCAGCAGCCAAGAAGGTTCGACAGGGACTCGGTACGAGCAGTACTTC	CASSQEGSTGTRYEQYF
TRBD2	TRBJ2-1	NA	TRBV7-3	TGTGCCAGCAGCTCCCTAGCTAGCGGACGATACAATGAGCAGTTCTTC	CASSSLASGRYNEQFF
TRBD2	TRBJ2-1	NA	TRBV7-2	TGTGCCAGCAGCCCCTTACCGGGACTAGCGTCCTACAATGAGCAGTTCTTC	CASSPLPGLASYNEQFF
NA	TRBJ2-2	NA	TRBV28	TGTGCCAGCAGTGTGAGGAGCACCGGGGAGCTGTTTTTT	CASSVRSTGELFF
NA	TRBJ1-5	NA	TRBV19	TGTGCCAGTAGTATCCGGGTCCTCGGGCAGCCCCAGCATTTT	CASSIRVLGQPQHF
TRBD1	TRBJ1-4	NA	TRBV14	TGTGCCAGCAGCCAAGTTTTGGGGACAGCGTATGAAAAACTGTTTTTT	CASSQVLGTAYEKLFF
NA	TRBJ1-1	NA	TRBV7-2	TGTGCCAGCAGCTTAGTGGGTGGAGGGAAAGCTTTCTTT	CASSLVGGGKAFF
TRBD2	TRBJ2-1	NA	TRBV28	TGTGCCAGCAGGCTAGCGGGAAGCAATGAGCAGTTCTTC	CASRLAGSNEQFF
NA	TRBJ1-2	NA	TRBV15	TGTGCCACCAGCAGTTTGAGGGGGAAAGGGGGCTACACCTTC	CATSSLRGKGGYTF